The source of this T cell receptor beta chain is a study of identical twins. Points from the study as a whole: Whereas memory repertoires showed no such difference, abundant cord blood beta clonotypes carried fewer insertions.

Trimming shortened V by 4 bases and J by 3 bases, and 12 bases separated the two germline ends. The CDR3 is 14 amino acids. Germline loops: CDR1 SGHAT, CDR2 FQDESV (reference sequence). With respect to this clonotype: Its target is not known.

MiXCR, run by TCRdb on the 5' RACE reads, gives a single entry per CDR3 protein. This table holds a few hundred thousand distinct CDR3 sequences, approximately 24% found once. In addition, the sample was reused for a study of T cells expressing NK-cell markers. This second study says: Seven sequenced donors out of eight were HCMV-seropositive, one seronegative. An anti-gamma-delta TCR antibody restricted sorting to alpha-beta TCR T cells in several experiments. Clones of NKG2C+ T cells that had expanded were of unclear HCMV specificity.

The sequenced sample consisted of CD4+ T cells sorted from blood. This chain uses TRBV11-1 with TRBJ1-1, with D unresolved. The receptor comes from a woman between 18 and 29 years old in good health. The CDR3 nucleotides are TGTGCCAGCAGCTCCAGTAATCGGTACACTGAAGCTTTCTTT. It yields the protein CASSSSNRYTEAFF.